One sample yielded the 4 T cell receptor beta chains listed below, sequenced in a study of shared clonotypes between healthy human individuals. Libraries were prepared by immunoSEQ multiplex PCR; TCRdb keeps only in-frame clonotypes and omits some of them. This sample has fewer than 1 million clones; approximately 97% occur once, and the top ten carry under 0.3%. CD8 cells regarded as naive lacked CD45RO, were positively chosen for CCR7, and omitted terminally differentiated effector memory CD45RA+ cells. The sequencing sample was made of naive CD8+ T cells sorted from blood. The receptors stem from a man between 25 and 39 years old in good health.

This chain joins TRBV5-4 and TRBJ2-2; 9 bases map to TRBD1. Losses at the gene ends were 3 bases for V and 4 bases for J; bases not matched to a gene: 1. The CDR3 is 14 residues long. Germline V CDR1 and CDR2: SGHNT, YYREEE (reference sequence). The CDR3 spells CASSWGQGTGELFF. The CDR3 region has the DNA TGTGCCAGCAGCTGGGGACAGGGCACCGGGGAGCTGTTTTTT.

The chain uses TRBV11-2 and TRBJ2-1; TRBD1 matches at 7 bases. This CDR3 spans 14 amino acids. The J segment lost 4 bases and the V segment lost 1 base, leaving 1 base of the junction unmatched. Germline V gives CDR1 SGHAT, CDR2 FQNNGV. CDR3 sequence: CASSLGDSYNEQFF. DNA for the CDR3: TGTGCCAGCAGCTTAGGGGACAGTTACAATGAGCAGTTCTTC.

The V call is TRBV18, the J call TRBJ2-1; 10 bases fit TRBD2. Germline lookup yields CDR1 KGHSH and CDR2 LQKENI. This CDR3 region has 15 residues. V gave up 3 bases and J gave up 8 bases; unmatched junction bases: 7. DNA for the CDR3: TGTGCCAGCTCACCGGCTAGCGGGAGTTTCTATGAGCAGTTCTTC. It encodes CASSPASGSFYEQFF.

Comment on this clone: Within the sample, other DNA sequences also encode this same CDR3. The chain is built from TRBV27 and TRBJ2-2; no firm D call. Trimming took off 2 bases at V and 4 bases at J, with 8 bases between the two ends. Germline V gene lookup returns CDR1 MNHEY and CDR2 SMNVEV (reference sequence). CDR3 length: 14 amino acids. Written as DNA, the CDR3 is TGTGCCAGCAGTTTAACCCGTGGCACCGGGGAGCTGTTTTTT. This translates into CASSLTRGTGELFF.